Following are 29 T cell receptor beta chains from one sample sequenced in a study of the immune and genomic landscape of osteosarcoma. The post-treatment osteosarcoma tumors were primary, local recurrence or metastasis specimens from poor-prognosis patients. Assay used: immunoSEQ multiplex PCR; TCRdb lists only in-frame clones, some missing. The sample consists of about 10,000 clones, approximately 64% of them appearing once. The material sequenced was osteosarcoma tumor tissue from the lung. All receptors derive from a human donor with osteosarcoma.

The chain combines TRBV7-3 with TRBJ2-2; maybe TRBD2 (5 bases). The CDR3 extends over 16 amino acids. Per germline, CDR1 SGHTA and CDR2 FQGTGA. V was cut by 1 base and J by 4 bases, with 13 bases left in between. In DNA form, the CDR3 reads TGTGCCAGCAGCTTAAGTGACGGGGAACTCACCGGGGAGCTGTTTTTT. Its protein is CASSLSDGELTGELFF.

This rearrangement joins TRBV9 to TRBJ2-7; TRBD2 matches at 7 bases. The CDR3 contains 13 residues. V was pared by 6 bases and J by 6 bases, with 9 bases of the junction left unmatched. The V gene's germline CDR1 is SGDLS and CDR2 YYNGEE. The CDR3 sequence: CASNRGGSTEQYF. Here the CDR3 DNA reads TGTGCCAGCAATCGGGGAGGGTCGACCGAGCAGTACTTC. Based on the CDR3 plus reference TRBV9 and TRBJ2-7, the full variable domain is DSGVTQTPKHLITATGQRVTLRCSPRSGDLSVYWYQQSLDQGLQFLIQYYNGEERAKGNILERFSAQQFPDLHSELNLSSLELGDSALYFCASNRGGSTEQYFGPGTRLTVT.

The J gene is TRBJ2-5, the V gene TRBV18; 7 bases fit TRBD2. V dropped 5 bases and J dropped 2; count of bases not matched to a gene: 11. The CDR3 has 16 amino acids. Germline V CDR1 and CDR2: KGHSH, LQKENI. CDR3 amino acids: CASSIGMTSPQETQYF. The CDR3 nucleotides are TGTGCCAGCTCAATTGGAATGACTAGCCCACAAGAGACCCAGTACTTC.

The chain is built from TRBV30 and TRBJ2-4; TRBD2 matches 15 bases. Losses at the gene ends were 7 bases for V and 5 bases for J; bases not matched to a gene: 6. In germline, CDR1 is GTSNPN, CDR2 SVGIG (reference sequence). The CDR3 contains 15 residues. The CDR3 protein is CALLGLAGGENIQYF. The CDR3 DNA sequence: TGTGCCTTGCTAGGACTAGCGGGAGGGGAAAACATTCAGTACTTC.

The chain has TRBV15 and TRBJ2-5, with D hard to call. Trimming removed 1 base at V and 2 bases at J, with 5 bases between. The CDR3 consists of 13 residues. Germline V gives CDR1 LNHNV, CDR2 YYDKDF (reference sequence). CDR3 in amino acids: CATSRGPQETQYF. CDR3 nucleotides: TGTGCCACCAGCAGAGGCCCGCAAGAGACCCAGTACTTC.

The V and J genes are TRBV27 and TRBJ1-6, with D perhaps TRBD1 (5 bases). Germline CDR1 and CDR2: MNHEY and SMNVEV (reference sequence). The length of the CDR3 is 18 residues. Trimming cost V 11 bases and J 7 bases, with 30 bases left between them. CDR3 in amino acids: CARILFGWDWEGNSPLHF. The CDR3 DNA reads TGTGCCCGCATTTTATTCGGGTGGGACTGGGAGGGGAATTCACCCCTCCACTTT.

This clone is large (0.1 to 1%) within its sample. The chain employs TRBV5-4 and TRBJ1-2; TRBD1 is a possible D gene (5 bases). The V and J ends lost 7 bases and 3 bases respectively, with 13 bases between them. CDR3 size: 13 residues. Germline V gene lookup returns CDR1 SGHNT and CDR2 YYREEE (reference sequence). The CDR3 loop reads CASRPQGDYGYTF. The CDR3 region has the DNA TGTGCCAGCCGTCCGCAGGGTGACTATGGCTACACCTTC. The variable domain in full, with the rest retrieved from reference TRBV5-4 and TRBJ1-2, is ETGVTQSPTHLIKTRGQQVTLRCSSQSGHNTVSWYQQALGQGPQFIFQYYREEENGRGNFPPRFSGLQFPNYSSELNVNALELDDSALYLCASRPQGDYGYTFGSGTRLTVV.

The V and J genes are TRBV29-1 and TRBJ2-1, with D perhaps being TRBD1 or TRBD2 (5 bases each). The germline gives CDR1 SQVTM, CDR2 ANQGSEA. V lost 3 bases to trimming and J lost 12 bases, with 15 bases between them. CDR3 length equals 12 residues. CDR3 amino acids: CSVEETSGGQFF. The CDR3 DNA is TGCAGCGTTGAGGAGACCTCTGGGGGGCAGTTCTTC.

The sample holds a few counts of this clone. V usage is TRBV7-7 and J usage is TRBJ2-1; possible D gene TRBD2, 7 bases. This CDR3 comprises 15 residues. Germline assignment: CDR1 SSHAT and CDR2 FNYEAQ (reference sequence). V shed 0 bases and J shed 9 bases, with 15 bases lying between them. This CDR3 reads CASSLAVRGGGEQFF. The DNA for the CDR3 is TGTGCCAGCAGCTTAGCCGTCCGGGGAGGGGGTGAGCAGTTCTTC.

V gene TRBV7-2 combines with J gene TRBJ2-5; TRBD2 is a possible D gene (5 bases). V was pared by 1 base and J by 3 bases, with 6 bases between. Germline V gene lookup returns CDR1 SGHTA and CDR2 FQGNSA. CDR3 length equals 13 residues. The CDR3 loop reads CASSLEAEETQYF. In nucleotides, the CDR3 is TGTGCCAGCAGCTTAGAAGCGGAAGAGACCCAGTACTTC.

This clone was counted only a few times. The chain has TRBV6-4 and TRBJ2-3, with 15 bases identical to TRBD2. CDR1 is MRHNA, CDR2 SNTAGT, per germline. There are 17 residues in the CDR3. J was trimmed by 6 bases and V by 2 bases; bases with no gene match: 6. CDR3: CASSDGTSGRPRDTQYF. The CDR3 nucleotides are TGTGCCAGCAGTGACGGGACTAGCGGGAGGCCGAGGGATACGCAGTATTTT.

The J gene is TRBJ1-1, the V gene TRBV11-3, with D possibly TRBD1 on 5 matching bases. V gave up 5 bases and J gave up 5 bases, with 12 bases separating them. The length of the CDR3 is 13 residues. Germline lookup yields CDR1 SGHNT and CDR2 YENEEA. In DNA, the CDR3 is TGTGCCAGCAGCGAGGGACCGGGAACTGAAGCTTTCTTT. It translates to CASSEGPGTEAFF. Based on the CDR3 plus reference TRBV11-3 and TRBJ1-1, the full variable domain is EAGVVQSPRYKIIEKKQPVAFWCNPISGHNTLYWYLQNLGQGPELLIRYENEEAVDDSQLPKDRFSAERLKGVDSTLKIQPAELGDSAVYLCASSEGPGTEAFFGQGTRLTVV.

The rearrangement links TRBV2 to TRBJ2-3, with TRBD2 matching over 9 bases. The CDR3 sequence is 13 residues long. V was clipped by 7 bases and J by 5 bases; unmatched bases: 4. CDR1 and CDR2 (germline): SNHLY, FYNNEI. The CDR3 nucleotides are TGTGCCAGCAATTTAGCGGGAGTAGATACGCAGTATTTT. Protein: CASNLAGVDTQYF.

The chain couples TRBV7-2 to TRBJ2-1, with a possible D match to TRBD2 (5 bases). Germline V gene data show CDR1 as SGHTA and CDR2 as FQGNSA. The CDR3 contains 13 residues. Between the trimmed V and J ends, which lost 4 bases and 12 bases, there was a span of 16 bases. In nucleotides, the CDR3 is TGTGCCAGCAGCTCCGAGACTACCCTTGGGCAGTTCTTC. As protein: CASSSETTLGQFF.

This rearrangement joins TRBV6-1 to TRBJ2-5, with a tentative D call TRBD2 (6 bases). V was cut by 3 bases and J by 2 bases, with 19 bases left in between. This CDR3 comprises 17 residues. Germline CDR1 MNHNS, CDR2 SASEGT. CDR3: CASSDPGTYPIQETQYF. The CDR3 nucleotides are TGTGCCAGCAGTGATCCCGGGACTTATCCTATACAAGAGACCCAGTACTTC.

The rearrangement uses TRBV7-2 and TRBJ1-5; D is unclear. Germline-derived CDR1 and CDR2 are SGHTA and FQGNSA. This CDR3 region has 12 residues. V dropped 5 bases and J dropped 3 bases, with 5 bases sitting between them. The CDR3 DNA reads as TGTGCCAGCAGCGTCATCAATCAGCCCCAGCATTTT. Protein sequence: CASSVINQPQHF.

The chain joins TRBV30 to TRBJ2-7, with a possible D match to TRBD2 (6 bases). This CDR3 comprises 15 residues. The germline CDR1 and CDR2 sequences are GTSNPN and SVGIG (reference sequence). Trimming took 0 bases from V and 4 from J, leaving 16 bases between them. CDR3 loop: CAWSVGTPGRYEQYF. DNA of the CDR3: TGTGCCTGGAGTGTCGGGACTCCTGGAAGGTACGAGCAGTACTTC.

The chain is built from TRBV27 and TRBJ1-1, with unresolved D. With 5 bases removed from V and 7 bases from J, the gap between germline ends came to 14 bases. This CDR3 has 13 amino acids. Germline assignment: CDR1 MNHEY and CDR2 SMNVEV (reference sequence). The CDR3 DNA is TGTGCCAGCAGTCCCCGGCCCCAAATTGAAGCTTTCTTT. Translation gives CASSPRPQIEAFF.

This chain links TRBV6-5 with TRBJ2-1, with 10 bases that match TRBD2. There are 15 residues in the CDR3. Losses at the gene ends were 5 bases for V and 2 bases for J; bases not matched to a gene: 3. Germline V gene data show CDR1 as MNHEY and CDR2 as SVGAGI. Here the CDR3 reads CASSRSGRAYNEQFF. DNA for the CDR3: TGTGCCAGCAGTCGAAGCGGGAGGGCCTACAATGAGCAGTTCTTC.

This clone was observed a few times. The gene calls are TRBV21-1 and TRBJ1-1. TRBV21-1 is described as a pseudogene. The CDR3 covers 14 residues. CDR3 region: CASPGCRSDTEAFF. The CDR3 bases are TGTGCCAGTCCGGGGTGTCGGTCGGACACTGAAGCTTTCTTT.

CDR3 in DNA: TGTGCCAGCAGTGAAGCAGGAGGGGAAGATACGCAGTATTTT. Amino acids: CASSEAGGEDTQYF. V is TRBV6-1 and J is TRBJ2-3, with D possibly being TRBD2 (6 bases). V was cut by 0 bases and J by 5 bases, with 9 bases left in between. In germline, CDR1 is MNHNS, CDR2 SASEGT. The CDR3 contains 14 residues.

The chain carries TRBV6-4 and TRBJ2-1; 9 nucleotides align to TRBD1. Unmatched junction bases numbered 6, after V lost 3 bases and J lost 9 bases. Germline V CDR1 and CDR2: MRHNA, SNTAGT. The CDR3 totals 14 residues. CDR3 loop: CASSENRGQGEQFF. For the CDR3, the DNA is TGTGCCAGCAGTGAAAACAGGGGGCAGGGTGAGCAGTTCTTC.

The chain has TRBV10-1 and TRBJ1-1; D not resolved. The germline V gene encodes CDR1 WNHNN and CDR2 SYGVQD (reference sequence). The CDR3 length is 13 residues. The V end lost 4 bases, the J end lost 1 base, and 7 bases lay between the germline ends. CDR3 in amino acids: CASSGNRNTEAFF. Written as DNA, the CDR3 is TGCGCCAGCAGTGGGAACAGGAACACTGAAGCTTTCTTT.

V usage is TRBV5-1 and J usage is TRBJ1-4; possibly TRBD1 for D (5 bases). V shed 2 bases and J shed 5 bases, with 16 bases lying between them. In germline, CDR1 is SGHRS, CDR2 YFSETQ. This CDR3 comprises 16 residues. The CDR3 region has the DNA TGCGCCAGCAGCTTCGACGCTCCAGGGAGGAATGAAAAACTGTTTTTT. As protein: CASSFDAPGRNEKLFF.

This clone has only a few counts. J is TRBJ2-3 and V is TRBV4-2, with a weak D call TRBD2 (6 bases). CDR1 and CDR2 (germline): LGHNA, YNFKEQ. The CDR3 covers 17 residues. The ends were cut back, 0 bases at V and 6 bases at J, with 19 bases in the middle. The CDR3 DNA is TGTGCCAGCAGCCAAGATGAGGAGGTGGCGGGGTGGGATACGCAGTATTTT. Translation gives CASSQDEEVAGWDTQYF.

In DNA form, the CDR3 reads TGTGCCAGTAGTATAGAGGACGGGACAGGTGACGAGCAGTACTTC. Translating it yields CASSIEDGTGDEQYF. This sequence joins TRBV19 and TRBJ2-7, with 8 bases identical to TRBD1. From germline, CDR1 is LNHDA and CDR2 SQIVND (reference sequence). The CDR3 runs 15 residues. V lost 0 bases to trimming and J lost 5 bases; unmatched junction nucleotides: 6.

This clone was found once. This chain connects TRBV5-1 to TRBJ2-7; 7 bases line up with TRBD1. The CDR3 runs to 15 residues. The trim removed 0 bases at V and 2 bases at J, leaving 5 bases unmatched. Germline V lookup: CDR1 SGHRS, CDR2 YFSETQ. The CDR3 spells CASSLEGAHPYEQYF. CDR3 DNA sequence: TGCGCCAGCAGCTTGGAGGGGGCTCATCCCTACGAGCAGTACTTC.

About this clone: At one boundary the junction diverges from the germline segment, which might be a read error. The chain recombines TRBV5-1 with TRBJ1-3; tentatively, D is TRBD1 (5 bases). This CDR3 is built from 15 residues. Germline CDR1 and CDR2: SGHRS and YFSETQ. The CDR3 is CAGSLVQGSGNTIYF. The CDR3, as DNA: TGCGCCGGCAGCTTGGTCCAGGGCTCGGGAAACACCATATATTTT.

V gene TRBV6-4 combines with J gene TRBJ2-1; 8 bases match TRBD2. Germline loops: CDR1 MRHNA, CDR2 SNTAGT. The length of the CDR3 is 13 residues. J gave up 5 bases and V 5 bases, and 2 bases lay outside the gene matches. The CDR3 coding sequence is TGTGCCAGCAGTAGCGGGAGTCACAATGAGCAGTTCTTC. Translating it yields CASSSGSHNEQFF.